This TCR beta chain was captured in a study of cytomegalovirus exposure and HLA in healthy donors. V lost 2 bases, J lost 9 bases, and 14 bases lay in between. The germline V gene encodes CDR1 MDHEN and CDR2 SYDVKM. The CDR3 consists of 15 residues. Primers for the PCR totalled 60 Vbeta and 13 Jbeta. The method was immunoSEQ multiplex PCR; TCRdb's version includes in-frame clones alone and lacks a portion of them. The sample includes 100,000 to 150,000 clones, 74% of them seen just once. V gene TRBV28 combines with J gene TRBJ1-6, with D tentatively TRBD1 (5 bases). This TCR was recovered from a woman aged 45-65 years in good health and CMV-seropositive. Sequences were obtained from PBMCs. The CDR3 DNA sequence: TGTGCCAGCAGTTTAGGGGCAGGGTCGGGTTCACCCCTCCACTTT. It encodes CASSLGAGSGSPLHF.